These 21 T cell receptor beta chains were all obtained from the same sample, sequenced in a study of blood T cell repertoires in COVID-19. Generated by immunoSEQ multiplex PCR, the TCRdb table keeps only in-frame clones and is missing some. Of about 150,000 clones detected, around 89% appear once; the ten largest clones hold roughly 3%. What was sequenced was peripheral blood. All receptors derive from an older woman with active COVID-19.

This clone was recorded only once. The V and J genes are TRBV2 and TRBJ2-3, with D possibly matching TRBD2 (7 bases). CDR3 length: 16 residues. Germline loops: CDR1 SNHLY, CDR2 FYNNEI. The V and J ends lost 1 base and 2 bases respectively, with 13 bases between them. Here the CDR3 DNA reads TGTGCCAGCAGTGAAGTCCGGGGGGCAAACACAGATACGCAGTATTTT. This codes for CASSEVRGANTDTQYF.

The CDR3 DNA reads TGTGCCAGCAGGGATCAGGGGGCGAGGACCTACGAGCAGTACTTC. It yields the protein CASRDQGARTYEQYF. V is TRBV6-5 and J is TRBJ2-7; 8 bases match TRBD1. This CDR3 is built from 15 residues. V shed 6 bases and J 2 bases; nucleotides not matched to a gene: 9. Germline V lookup: CDR1 MNHEY, CDR2 SVGAGI.

The CDR3 protein is CASSYMRDYDNEQFF. The CDR3 DNA reads as TGTGCCAGCAGTTACATGAGGGACTACGACAATGAGCAGTTCTTC. The chain uses TRBV6-5 and TRBJ2-1; TRBD2 aligns across 7 bases. The germline CDR1 and CDR2 sequences are MNHEY and SVGAGI. The CDR3 is 15 residues long. After removal of 2 bases from V and 5 bases from J, the junction contained 6 bases not matched to a gene.

CDR3 bases: TGCGCCAGCAGTGAGCACAGGGTGCTGAACACTGAAGCTTTCTTT. Translated: CASSEHRVLNTEAFF. The chain uses TRBV10-1 and TRBJ1-1, with D possibly TRBD1 on 6 matching bases. The CDR3 consists of 15 residues. V was cut by 2 bases and J by 0 bases, with 10 bases left in between. CDR1 is WNHNN, CDR2 SYGVQD, per germline (reference sequence).

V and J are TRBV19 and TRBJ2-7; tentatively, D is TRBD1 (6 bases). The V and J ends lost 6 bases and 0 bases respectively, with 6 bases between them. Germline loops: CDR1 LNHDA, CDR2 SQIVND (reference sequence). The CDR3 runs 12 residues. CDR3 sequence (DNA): TGTGCCAGTAGGACAGGCTCCTACGAGCAGTACTTC. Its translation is CASRTGSYEQYF. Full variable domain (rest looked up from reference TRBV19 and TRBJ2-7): DGGITQSPKYLFRKEGQNVTLSCEQNLNHDAMYWYRQDPGQGLRLIYYSQIVNDFQKGDIAEGYSVSREKKESFPLTVTSAQKNPTAFYLCASRTGSYEQYFGPGTRLTVT.

The CDR3: CASSPPGGPYYEQYF. The CDR3 DNA sequence: TGTGCCAGTAGTCCCCCGGGGGGCCCTTACTACGAGCAGTACTTC. The rearrangement uses TRBV19 and TRBJ2-7; a possible D gene is TRBD2 (7 bases). The CDR3 loop spans 15 amino acids. Germline V gene data show CDR1 as LNHDA and CDR2 as SQIVND (reference sequence). The V end lost 5 bases, the J end lost 3 bases, and 17 bases lay between the germline ends. Variable domain in full (rest from reference TRBV19 and TRBJ2-7): DGGITQSPKYLFRKEGQNVTLSCEQNLNHDAMYWYRQDPGQGLRLIYYSQIVNDFQKGDIAEGYSVSREKKESFPLTVTSAQKNPTAFYLCASSPPGGPYYEQYFGPGTRLTVT.

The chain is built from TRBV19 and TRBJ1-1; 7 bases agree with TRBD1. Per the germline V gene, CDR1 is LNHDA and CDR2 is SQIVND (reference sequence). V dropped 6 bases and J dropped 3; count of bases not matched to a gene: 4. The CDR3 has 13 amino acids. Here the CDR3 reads CASSWDSYTEAFF. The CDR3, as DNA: TGTGCCAGTAGCTGGGACAGCTACACTGAAGCTTTCTTT. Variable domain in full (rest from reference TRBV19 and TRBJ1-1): DGGITQSPKYLFRKEGQNVTLSCEQNLNHDAMYWYRQDPGQGLRLIYYSQIVNDFQKGDIAEGYSVSREKKESFPLTVTSAQKNPTAFYLCASSWDSYTEAFFGQGTRLTVV.

The CDR3 here is CATSLAGGYNEQFF. The CDR3 DNA reads as TGTGCCACCAGTCTAGCGGGAGGCTACAATGAGCAGTTCTTC. The chain combines TRBV15 with TRBJ2-1; 11 nucleotides match TRBD2. The V gene's germline CDR1 is LNHNV and CDR2 YYDKDF (reference sequence). V shed 6 bases, J shed 3 bases, and the junction held 1 base outside the gene matches. CDR3 length: 14 residues. The full variable domain, its missing parts supplied by reference TRBV15 and TRBJ2-1, is DAMVIQNPRYQVTQFGKPVTLSCSQTLNHNVMYWYQQKSSQAPKLLFHYYDKDFNNEADTPDNFQSRRPNTSFCFLDIRSPGLGDTAMYLCATSLAGGYNEQFFGPGTRLTVL.

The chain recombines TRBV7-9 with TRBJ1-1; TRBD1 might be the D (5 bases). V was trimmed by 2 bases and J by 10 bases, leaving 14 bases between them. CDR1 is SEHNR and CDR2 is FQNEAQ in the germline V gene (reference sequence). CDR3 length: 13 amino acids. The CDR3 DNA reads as TGTGCCAGCAGCTTACAGGCGGGGGGTGGAGCTTTCTTT. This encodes CASSLQAGGGAFF.

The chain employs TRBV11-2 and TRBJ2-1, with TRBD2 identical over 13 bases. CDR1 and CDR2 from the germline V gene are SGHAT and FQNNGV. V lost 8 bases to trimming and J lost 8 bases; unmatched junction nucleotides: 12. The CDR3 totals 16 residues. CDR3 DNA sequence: TGTGCCAGCCGCCCCCCGACTAGCGGGAGGAAGGATGAGCAGTTCTTC. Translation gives CASRPPTSGRKDEQFF. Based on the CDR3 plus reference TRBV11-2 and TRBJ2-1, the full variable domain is EAGVAQSPRYKIIEKRQSVAFWCNPISGHATLYWYQQILGQGPKLLIQFQNNGVVDDSQLPKDRFSAERLKGVDSTLKIQPAKLEDSAVYLCASRPPTSGRKDEQFFGPGTRLTVL.

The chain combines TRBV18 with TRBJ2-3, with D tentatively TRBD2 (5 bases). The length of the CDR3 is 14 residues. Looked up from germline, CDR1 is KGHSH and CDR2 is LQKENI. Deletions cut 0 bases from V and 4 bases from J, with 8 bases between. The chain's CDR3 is CASSPPGRSDTQYF. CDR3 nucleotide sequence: TGTGCCAGCTCACCACCAGGGAGATCAGATACGCAGTATTTT.

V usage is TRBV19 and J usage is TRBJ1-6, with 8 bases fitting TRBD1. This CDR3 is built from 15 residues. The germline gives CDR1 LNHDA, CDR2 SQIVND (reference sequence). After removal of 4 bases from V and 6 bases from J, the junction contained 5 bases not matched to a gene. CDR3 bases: TGTGCCAGTAGTAACACAGGGGGGCTTAATTCACCCCTCCACTTT. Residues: CASSNTGGLNSPLHF. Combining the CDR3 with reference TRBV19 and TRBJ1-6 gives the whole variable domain DGGITQSPKYLFRKEGQNVTLSCEQNLNHDAMYWYRQDPGQGLRLIYYSQIVNDFQKGDIAEGYSVSREKKESFPLTVTSAQKNPTAFYLCASSNTGGLNSPLHFGNGTRLTVT.

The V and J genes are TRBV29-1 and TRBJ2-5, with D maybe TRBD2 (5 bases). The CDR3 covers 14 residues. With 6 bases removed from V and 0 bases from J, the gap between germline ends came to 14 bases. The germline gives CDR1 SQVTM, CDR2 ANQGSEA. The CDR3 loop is CSVPRGGNQETQYF. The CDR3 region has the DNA TGCAGCGTCCCAAGAGGAGGCAACCAAGAGACCCAGTACTTC.

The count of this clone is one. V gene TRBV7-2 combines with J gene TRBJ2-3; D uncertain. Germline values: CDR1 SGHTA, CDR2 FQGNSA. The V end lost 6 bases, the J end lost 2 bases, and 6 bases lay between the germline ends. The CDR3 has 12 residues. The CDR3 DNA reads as TGTGCCAGCAGATTATACACAGATACGCAGTATTTT. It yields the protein CASRLYTDTQYF.

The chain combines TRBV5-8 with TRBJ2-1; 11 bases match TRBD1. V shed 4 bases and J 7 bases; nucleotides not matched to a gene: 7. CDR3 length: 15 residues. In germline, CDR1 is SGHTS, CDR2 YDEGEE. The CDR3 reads CASSRGQGARNEQFF. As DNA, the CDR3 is TGTGCCAGCAGCCGCGGACAGGGGGCGCGGAATGAGCAGTTCTTC.

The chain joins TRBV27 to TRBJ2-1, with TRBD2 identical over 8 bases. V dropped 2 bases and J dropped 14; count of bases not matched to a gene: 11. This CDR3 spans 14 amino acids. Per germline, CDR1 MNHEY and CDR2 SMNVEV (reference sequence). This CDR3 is CASSLTSGSHWEFF. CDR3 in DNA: TGTGCCAGCAGTTTAACGAGCGGGAGTCATTGGGAGTTCTTC.

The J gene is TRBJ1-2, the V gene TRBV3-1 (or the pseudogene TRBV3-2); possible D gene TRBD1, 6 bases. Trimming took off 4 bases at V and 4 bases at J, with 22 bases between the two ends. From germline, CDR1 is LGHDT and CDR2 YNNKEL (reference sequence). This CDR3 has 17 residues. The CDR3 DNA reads TGTGCCAGCAGCCCTTTTGCGCCCCGGACAGAGGGCTATGGCTACACCTTC. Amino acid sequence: CASSPFAPRTEGYGYTF.

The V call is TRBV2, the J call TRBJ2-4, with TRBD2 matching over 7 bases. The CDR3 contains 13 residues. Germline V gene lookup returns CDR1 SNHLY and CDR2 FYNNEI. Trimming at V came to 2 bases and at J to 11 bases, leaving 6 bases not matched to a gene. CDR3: CASSESWEGFQYF. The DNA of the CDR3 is TGTGCCAGCAGTGAAAGCTGGGAGGGGTTTCAGTACTTC.

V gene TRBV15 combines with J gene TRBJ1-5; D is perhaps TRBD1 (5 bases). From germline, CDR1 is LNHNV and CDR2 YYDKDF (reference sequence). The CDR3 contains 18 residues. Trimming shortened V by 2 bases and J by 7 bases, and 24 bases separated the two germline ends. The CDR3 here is CATSRIRDGHRGGQPQHF. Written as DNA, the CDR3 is TGTGCCACCAGCAGAATCCGGGACGGACATCGAGGAGGGCAGCCCCAGCATTTT.

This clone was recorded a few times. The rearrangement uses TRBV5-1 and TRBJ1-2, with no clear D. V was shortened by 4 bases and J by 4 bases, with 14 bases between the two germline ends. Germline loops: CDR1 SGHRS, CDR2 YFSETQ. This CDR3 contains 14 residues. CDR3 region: CASSDFPGGYGYTF. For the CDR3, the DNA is TGCGCCAGCAGCGATTTCCCCGGCGGCTATGGCTACACCTTC.

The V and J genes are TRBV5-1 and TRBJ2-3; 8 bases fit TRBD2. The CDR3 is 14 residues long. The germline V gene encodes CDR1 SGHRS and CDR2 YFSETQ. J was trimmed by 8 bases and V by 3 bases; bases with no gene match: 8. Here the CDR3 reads CASSSGLARTTQYF. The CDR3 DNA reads TGCGCCAGCAGCTCAGGACTAGCCCGCACTACGCAGTATTTT.